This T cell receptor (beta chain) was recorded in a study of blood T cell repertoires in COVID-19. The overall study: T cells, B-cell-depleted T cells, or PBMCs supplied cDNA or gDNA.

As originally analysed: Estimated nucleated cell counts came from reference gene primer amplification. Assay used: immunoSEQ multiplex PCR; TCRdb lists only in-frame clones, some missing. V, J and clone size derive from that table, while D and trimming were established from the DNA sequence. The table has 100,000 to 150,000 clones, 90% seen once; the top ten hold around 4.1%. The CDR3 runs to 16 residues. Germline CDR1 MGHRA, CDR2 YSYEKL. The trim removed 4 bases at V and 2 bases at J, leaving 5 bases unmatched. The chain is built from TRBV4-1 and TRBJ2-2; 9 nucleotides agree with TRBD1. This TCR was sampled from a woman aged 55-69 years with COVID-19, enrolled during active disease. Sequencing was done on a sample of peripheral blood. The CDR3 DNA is TGCGCCAGCAGCCGGGGACAGGGCAGAAACACCGGGGAGCTGTTTTTT. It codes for CASSRGQGRNTGELFF.